The 17 T cell receptor beta chains below come from one sample, sequenced in a study of blood T cells in healthy people across ages. Through a sample-barcoded 5' primer and a J-beta primer mix, a second PCR was run for roughly 6 to 12 cycles. TCRdb itself ran the 5' RACE reads through MiXCR, one entry per CDR3 protein. The table records approximately 850,000 distinct CDR3 sequences, roughly 60% of them present only once. What was sequenced was blood. These receptors originate from a man under 40 in good health.

The V gene is TRBV2, the J gene TRBJ2-1; a weak D match, TRBD2 (6 bases). The V end lost 6 bases, the J end lost 2 bases, and 14 bases lay between the germline ends. Germline V lookup: CDR1 SNHLY, CDR2 FYNNEI. This CDR3 is built from 15 residues. The CDR3 protein is CASRPRDSPYNEQFF. As DNA, the CDR3 is TGTGCCAGCAGACCTCGGGACTCCCCCTACAATGAGCAGTTCTTC.

In this sample, this clonotype turned up a few times. This chain joins TRBV20-1 and TRBJ2-7; D remains ambiguous. The V end lost 5 bases, the J end lost 6 bases, and 17 bases lay between the germline ends. This CDR3 region has 13 residues. The germline CDR1 and CDR2 sequences are DFQATT and SNEGSKA (reference sequence). DNA for the CDR3: TGCAGTGCTCCAGACCGCTTCGGCGGCGAGCAGTACTTC. This codes for CSAPDRFGGEQYF.

The chain is built from TRBV19 and TRBJ2-1; D gene ambiguous. V was clipped by 9 bases and J by 7 bases, with 16 bases between them. The CDR3 extends over 13 amino acids. Germline CDR1 reads LNHDA; CDR2 reads SQIVND (reference sequence). The CDR3 coding sequence is TGTGCCAGCCGGCCCGGATGGCGGAATGAGCAGTTCTTC. Translating it yields CASRPGWRNEQFF.

This clonotype was picked up a small number of times. Written as DNA, the CDR3 is TGTGCCAGCAGCTCCCGAGGGGGAGGAGACGAGCAGTACTTC. Amino acid sequence: CASSSRGGGDEQYF. The rearrangement uses TRBV7-9 and TRBJ2-7; D assignment may be TRBD1 or TRBD2 (6 bases each). Germline V gene sequence: CDR1 SEHNR, CDR2 FQNEAQ (reference sequence). This CDR3 contains 14 residues. V lost 4 bases, J lost 5 bases, and 15 bases lay in between.

V usage is TRBV7-9 and J usage is TRBJ1-5, with TRBD1 identical over 8 bases. Germline trimming cut 9 bases from V and 3 bases from J; bases unmatched to any gene: 7. The V gene's germline CDR1 is SEHNR and CDR2 FQNEAQ (reference sequence). CDR3 length: 14 residues. The CDR3 bases are TGTGCCAGTACACAGGGGGAGTACAATCAGCCCCAGCATTTT. It yields the protein CASTQGEYNQPQHF.

The chain couples TRBV4-2 to TRBJ2-3; a weak D match, TRBD2 (6 bases). CDR1 and CDR2 from the germline V gene are LGHNA and YNFKEQ. The CDR3 runs 15 residues. V shed 1 base and J shed 2 bases, with 10 bases lying between them. As DNA, the CDR3 is TGTGCCAGCAGCCAAGTGGGGGGACTCACAGATACGCAGTATTTT. Amino acids: CASSQVGGLTDTQYF.

This chain links TRBV4-1 with TRBJ2-3; perhaps TRBD1 as D (5 bases). This CDR3 is 15 amino acids long. Trimming removed 1 base at V and 2 bases at J, with 10 bases between. Germline assignment: CDR1 MGHRA and CDR2 YSYEKL. Written as DNA, the CDR3 is TGCGCCAGCAGCCAAGTTGGGGCAGACACAGATACGCAGTATTTT. It codes for CASSQVGADTDTQYF.

This chain joins TRBV7-3 and TRBJ1-2, with no clear D. With 4 bases removed from V and 0 bases from J, the gap between germline ends came to 15 bases. Germline loops: CDR1 SGHTA, CDR2 FQGTGA. The CDR3 is 16 residues long. CDR3 loop: CASSSTGHPSNYGYTF. The CDR3 region has the DNA TGTGCCAGCAGCTCGACCGGCCATCCTTCTAACTATGGCTACACCTTC.

There are a few counts of this clonotype. The gene calls are TRBV27 and TRBJ1-2, with D maybe TRBD1 (6 bases). Deletions cut 5 bases from V and 7 bases from J, with 11 bases between. Germline V gene lookup returns CDR1 MNHEY and CDR2 SMNVEV (reference sequence). This CDR3 contains 12 residues. The CDR3 sequence is CASSTGLGGYTF. CDR3 coding DNA: TGTGCCAGCAGTACAGGGTTGGGTGGCTACACCTTC.

The gene calls are TRBV7-2 and TRBJ2-3, with D possibly matching TRBD2 (6 bases). Germline lookup yields CDR1 SGHTA and CDR2 FQGNSA. V lost 0 bases and J 0 bases, leaving 10 bases between the germline ends. The CDR3 runs 16 residues. CDR3 protein: CASSLAQRVSTDTQYF. CDR3 nucleotide sequence: TGTGCCAGCAGCTTAGCCCAGCGGGTTAGCACAGATACGCAGTATTTT.

As DNA, the CDR3 is TGTGCCAGCACCGCACTAGCGGGAGCCAATGAGCAGTTCTTC. Protein sequence: CASTALAGANEQFF. The chain uses TRBV2 and TRBJ2-1, with 11 bases that match TRBD2. The CDR3 contains 14 residues. Germline lookup yields CDR1 SNHLY and CDR2 FYNNEI. Trimming at V came to 7 bases and at J to 6 bases, leaving 5 bases not matched to a gene.

There are a few counts of this clonotype. The V gene is TRBV7-3, the J gene TRBJ1-1, with 8 bases that match TRBD1. The CDR3 covers 14 residues. Germline CDR1 SGHTA, CDR2 FQGTGA. J lost 5 bases, V lost 4 bases, and 6 bases had no gene match. This CDR3 reads CASSSQGARTEAFF. CDR3 in DNA: TGTGCCAGCAGCTCTCAGGGGGCGCGAACTGAAGCTTTCTTT.

This clonotype was detected only a few times. The rearrangement uses TRBV6-5 and TRBJ1-1; no firm D call. V was shortened by 2 bases and J by 5 bases, with 15 bases between the two germline ends. The CDR3 covers 15 residues. Germline values: CDR1 MNHEY, CDR2 SVGAGI. The CDR3 reads CASSYPEAPWTEAFF. CDR3 nucleotides: TGTGCCAGCAGTTACCCAGAGGCTCCGTGGACTGAAGCTTTCTTT.

The chain joins TRBV7-2 to TRBJ2-5, with TRBD1 matching over 9 bases. The CDR3 has 16 amino acids. The germline gives CDR1 SGHTA, CDR2 FQGNSA. Trimming took 2 bases from V and 5 from J; bases not matched to a gene: 9. The CDR3 is CASSLSGQGSWETQYF. CDR3 DNA: TGTGCCAGCAGCTTATCCGGACAGGGGAGTTGGGAGACCCAGTACTTC. Full variable domain (missing parts from reference TRBV7-2 and TRBJ2-5): GAGVSQSPSNKVTEKGKDVELRCDPISGHTALYWYRQSLGQGLEFLIYFQGNSAPDKSGLPSDRFSAERTGGSVSTLTIQRTQQEDSAVYLCASSLSGQGSWETQYFGPGTRLLVL.

This chain uses TRBV7-3 with TRBJ2-4; either TRBD1 or TRBD2 may supply D (6 bases each). The CDR3 sequence is 16 residues long. Germline CDR1 reads SGHTA; CDR2 reads FQGTGA. V was pared by 2 bases and J by 8 bases, with 19 bases between. The CDR3 sequence is CASSLGGVGANYIQYF. CDR3 DNA: TGTGCCAGCAGCTTAGGCGGGGTGGGGGCAAATTACATTCAGTACTTC.

V usage is TRBV7-2 and J usage is TRBJ2-1, with D hard to call. Germline CDR1 is SGHTA and CDR2 is FQGNSA. Between the trimmed V and J ends, which lost 5 bases and 7 bases, there was a span of 15 bases. This CDR3 comprises 14 residues. The CDR3 loop is CASSLGPTPNEQFF. The DNA for the CDR3 is TGTGCCAGCAGCCTAGGACCAACTCCAAATGAGCAGTTCTTC.

V usage is TRBV7-2 and J usage is TRBJ2-6; the D gene is possibly TRBD1 (6 bases). Germline-derived CDR1 and CDR2 are SGHTA and FQGNSA. This CDR3 comprises 17 residues. V gave up 7 bases and J gave up 4 bases, with 20 bases separating them. The CDR3 loop reads CASITQAAGAGANVLTF. For the CDR3, the DNA is TGTGCCAGCATTACCCAGGCCGCAGGGGCCGGGGCCAACGTCCTGACTTTC. Based on the CDR3 plus reference TRBV7-2 and TRBJ2-6, the full variable domain is GAGVSQSPSNKVTEKGKDVELRCDPISGHTALYWYRQSLGQGLEFLIYFQGNSAPDKSGLPSDRFSAERTGGSVSTLTIQRTQQEDSAVYLCASITQAAGAGANVLTFGAGSRLTVL.